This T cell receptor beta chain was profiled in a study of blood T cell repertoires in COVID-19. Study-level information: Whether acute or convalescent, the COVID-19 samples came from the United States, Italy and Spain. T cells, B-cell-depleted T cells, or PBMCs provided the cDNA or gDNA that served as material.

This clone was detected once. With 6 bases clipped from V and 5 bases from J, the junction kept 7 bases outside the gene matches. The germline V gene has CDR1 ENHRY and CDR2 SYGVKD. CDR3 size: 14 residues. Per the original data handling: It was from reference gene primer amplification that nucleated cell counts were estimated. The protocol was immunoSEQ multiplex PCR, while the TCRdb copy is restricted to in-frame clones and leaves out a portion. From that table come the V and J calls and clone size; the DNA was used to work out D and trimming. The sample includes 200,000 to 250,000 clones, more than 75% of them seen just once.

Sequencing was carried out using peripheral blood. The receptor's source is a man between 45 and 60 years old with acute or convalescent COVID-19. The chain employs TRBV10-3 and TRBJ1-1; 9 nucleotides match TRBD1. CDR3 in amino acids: CAIRTDRGDTEAFF. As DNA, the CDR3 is TGTGCCATCAGGACGGACAGGGGTGATACTGAAGCTTTCTTT.